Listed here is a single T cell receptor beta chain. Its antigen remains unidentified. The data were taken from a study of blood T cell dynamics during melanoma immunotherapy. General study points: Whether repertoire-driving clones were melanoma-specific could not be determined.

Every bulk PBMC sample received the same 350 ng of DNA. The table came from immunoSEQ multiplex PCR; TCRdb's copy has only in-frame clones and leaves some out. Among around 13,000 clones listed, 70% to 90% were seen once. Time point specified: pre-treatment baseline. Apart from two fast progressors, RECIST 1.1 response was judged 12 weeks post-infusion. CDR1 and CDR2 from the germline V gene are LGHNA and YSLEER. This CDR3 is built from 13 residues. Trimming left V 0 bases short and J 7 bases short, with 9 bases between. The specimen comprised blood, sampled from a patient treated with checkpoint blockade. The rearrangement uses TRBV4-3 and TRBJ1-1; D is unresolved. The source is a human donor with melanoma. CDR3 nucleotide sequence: TGCGCCAGCAGCCAAGATCGGATAGGTGAAGCTTTCTTT. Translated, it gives CASSQDRIGEAFF.